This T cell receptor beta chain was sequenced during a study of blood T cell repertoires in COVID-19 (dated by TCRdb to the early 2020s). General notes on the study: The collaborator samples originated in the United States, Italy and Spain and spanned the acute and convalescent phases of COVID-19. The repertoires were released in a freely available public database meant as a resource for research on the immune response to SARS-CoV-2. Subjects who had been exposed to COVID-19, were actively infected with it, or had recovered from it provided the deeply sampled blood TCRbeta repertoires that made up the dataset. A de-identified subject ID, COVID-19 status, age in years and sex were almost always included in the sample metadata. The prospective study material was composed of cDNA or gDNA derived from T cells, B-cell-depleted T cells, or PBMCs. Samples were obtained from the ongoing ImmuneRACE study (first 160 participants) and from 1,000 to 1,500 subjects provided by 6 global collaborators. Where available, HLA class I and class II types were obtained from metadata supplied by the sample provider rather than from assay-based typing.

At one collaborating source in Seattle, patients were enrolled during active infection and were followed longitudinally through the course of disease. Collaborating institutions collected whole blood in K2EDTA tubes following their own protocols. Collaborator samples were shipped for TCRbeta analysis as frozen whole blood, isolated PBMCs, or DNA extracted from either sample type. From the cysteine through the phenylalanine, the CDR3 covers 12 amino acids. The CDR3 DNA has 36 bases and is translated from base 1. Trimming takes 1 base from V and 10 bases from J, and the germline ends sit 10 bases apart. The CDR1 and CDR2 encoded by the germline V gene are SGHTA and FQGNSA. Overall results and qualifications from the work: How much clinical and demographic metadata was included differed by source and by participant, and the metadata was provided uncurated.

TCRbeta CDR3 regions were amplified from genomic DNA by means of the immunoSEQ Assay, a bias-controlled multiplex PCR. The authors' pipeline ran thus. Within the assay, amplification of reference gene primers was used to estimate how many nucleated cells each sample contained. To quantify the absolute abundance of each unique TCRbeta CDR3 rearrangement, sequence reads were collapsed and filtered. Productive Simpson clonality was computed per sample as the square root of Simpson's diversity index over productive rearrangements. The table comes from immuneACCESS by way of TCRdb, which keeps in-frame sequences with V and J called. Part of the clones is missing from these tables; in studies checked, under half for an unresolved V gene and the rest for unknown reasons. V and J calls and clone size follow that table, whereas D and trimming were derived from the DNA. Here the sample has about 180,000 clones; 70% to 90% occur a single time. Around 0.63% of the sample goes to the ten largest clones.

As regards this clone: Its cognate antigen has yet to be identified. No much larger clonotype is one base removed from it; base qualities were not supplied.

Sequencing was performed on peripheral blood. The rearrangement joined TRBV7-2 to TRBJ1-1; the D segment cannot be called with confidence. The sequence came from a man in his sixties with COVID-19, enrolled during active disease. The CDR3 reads CASSLVLGGAFF. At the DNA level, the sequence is TGTGCCAGCAGCTTAGTATTAGGAGGAGCTTTCTTT.